These 11 T cell receptor beta chains were all obtained from the same sample, sequenced in a study of blood T cell repertoires in COVID-19. Using immunoSEQ multiplex PCR, the repertoire was profiled, and TCRdb retains in-frame clones only, with some absent. The data show about 230,000 clones, 75% to 90% seen once. Sequencing was performed on peripheral blood. The source of these receptors is a woman in her 70s with active or convalescent COVID-19.

This chain links TRBV6-1 with TRBJ2-5; 9 nucleotides line up with TRBD1. Germline assignment: CDR1 MNHNS and CDR2 SASEGT. The CDR3 runs to 16 residues. Trimming at V came to 1 base and at J to 5 bases, leaving 8 bases not matched to a gene. As DNA, the CDR3 is TGTGCCAGCAGTGAAGATTGGTGGACAGGGGATGAGACCCAGTACTTC. It codes for CASSEDWWTGDETQYF.

The J gene is TRBJ1-3, the V gene TRBV11-1, with 8 bases identical to TRBD1. Germline V gene lookup returns CDR1 SGHAT and CDR2 FQDESV (reference sequence). With 4 bases clipped from V and 6 bases from J, the junction kept 2 bases outside the gene matches. The CDR3 length is 13 residues. The CDR3: CASSSDRENTIYF. In nucleotides, the CDR3 is TGTGCCAGCAGCTCGGACAGGGAAAACACCATATATTTT.

The V and J genes are TRBV9 and TRBJ2-1; 9 bases line up with TRBD2. The CDR3 spans 15 residues. CDR1 SGDLS and CDR2 YYNGEE come from the germline V gene. V lost 4 bases, J lost 8 bases, and 10 bases stayed unmatched. Here the CDR3 DNA reads TGTGCCAGCAGCCCGATAGCGGGGGTCTGGGATGAGCAGTTCTTC. It is translated as CASSPIAGVWDEQFF.

The chain couples TRBV7-9 to TRBJ2-3; D unclear. CDR3 size: 13 residues. The germline V gene has CDR1 SEHNR and CDR2 FQNEAQ (reference sequence). Deletions cut 4 bases from V and 4 bases from J, with 9 bases between. CDR3 protein: CASSSIRADTQYF. The CDR3, as DNA: TGTGCCAGCAGCTCCATCCGGGCAGATACGCAGTATTTT.

This clone was seen just once. V is TRBV3-1 (or the pseudogene TRBV3-2) and J is TRBJ2-6; D perhaps matches TRBD1 (5 bases). Trimming removed 4 bases at V and 1 base at J, with 14 bases between. Germline V gene data show CDR1 as LGHDT and CDR2 as YNNKEL (reference sequence). CDR3 length: 17 amino acids. The CDR3 loop is CASSPHKGVSGANVLTF. The DNA of the CDR3 is TGTGCCAGCAGCCCTCATAAAGGGGTTTCTGGGGCCAACGTCCTGACTTTC.

This chain joins TRBV3-1 (or the pseudogene TRBV3-2) and TRBJ2-5; TRBD2 agrees at 15 bases. Germline CDR1 reads LGHDT; CDR2 reads YNNKEL (reference sequence). Losses at the gene ends were 4 bases for V and 4 bases for J; bases not matched to a gene: 1. There are 15 residues in the CDR3. Here the CDR3 DNA reads TGTGCCAGCAGCCTGGGACTAGCGGGAGGAGAGACCCAGTACTTC. Encoded protein: CASSLGLAGGETQYF.

The chain combines TRBV6-2 or TRBV6-3 with TRBJ1-2; 10 bases agree with TRBD1. The CDR3 totals 14 residues. Losses at the gene ends were 6 bases for V and 3 bases for J; bases not matched to a gene: 4. CDR1 MNHEY and CDR2 SVGEGT come from the germline V gene. CDR3: CASSTGTGDYGYTF. The CDR3 nucleotides read TGTGCCAGCAGCACCGGGACAGGGGACTATGGCTACACCTTC.

This clone appeared once. The chain combines TRBV12-3 or TRBV12-4 with TRBJ1-1; a weak D match, TRBD1 (6 bases). Trimming shortened V by 5 bases and J by 1 base, and 8 bases separated the two germline ends. This CDR3 region has 13 residues. The CDR3 sequence: CASSEGQNTEAFF. CDR3 in DNA: TGTGCCAGCAGTGAGGGACAGAACACTGAAGCTTTCTTT.

This rearrangement joins TRBV28 to TRBJ1-4; 9 bases are shared with TRBD1. Unmatched junction bases numbered 6, after V lost 9 bases and J lost 1 base. The CDR3 contains 15 residues. Germline V gives CDR1 MDHEN, CDR2 SYDVKM. CDR3 nucleotide sequence: TGTGCCAGTTCGACAGGGGGGATAACTAATGAAAAACTGTTTTTT. Its translation: CASSTGGITNEKLFF.

This rearrangement joins TRBV10-1 to TRBJ2-7; D may be TRBD1 (6 bases). The CDR3 sequence is 12 residues long. Germline-derived CDR1 and CDR2 are WNHNN and SYGVQD (reference sequence). Trimming shortened V by 4 bases and J by 8 bases, and 12 bases separated the two germline ends. The DNA of the CDR3 is TGCGCCAGCAGTGCACAGGGTATCCAGCAGTACTTC. Amino acids: CASSAQGIQQYF.

This rearrangement joins TRBV9 to TRBJ2-5; 7 bases align to TRBD1. This CDR3 has 12 amino acids. Trimming removed 10 bases from V and 5 bases from J; junction bases left unmatched: 8. Germline assignment: CDR1 SGDLS and CDR2 YYNGEE. The CDR3, as DNA: TGTGCCTCAAAGGGGGCCGGGGAGACCCAGTACTTC. Translation gives CASKGAGETQYF.